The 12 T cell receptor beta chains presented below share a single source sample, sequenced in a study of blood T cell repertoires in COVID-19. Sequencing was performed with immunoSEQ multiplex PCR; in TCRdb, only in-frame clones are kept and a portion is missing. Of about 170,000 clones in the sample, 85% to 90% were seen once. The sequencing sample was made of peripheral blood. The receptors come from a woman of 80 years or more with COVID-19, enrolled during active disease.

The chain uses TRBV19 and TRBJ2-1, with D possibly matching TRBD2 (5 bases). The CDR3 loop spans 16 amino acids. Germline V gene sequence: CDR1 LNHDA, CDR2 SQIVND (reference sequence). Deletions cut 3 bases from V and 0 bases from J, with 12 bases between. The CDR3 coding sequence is TGTGCCAGTAGTATCGGGGTCTGGAGCTCCTACAATGAGCAGTTCTTC. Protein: CASSIGVWSSYNEQFF. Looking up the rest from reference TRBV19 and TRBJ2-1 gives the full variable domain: DGGITQSPKYLFRKEGQNVTLSCEQNLNHDAMYWYRQDPGQGLRLIYYSQIVNDFQKGDIAEGYSVSREKKESFPLTVTSAQKNPTAFYLCASSIGVWSSYNEQFFGPGTRLTVL.

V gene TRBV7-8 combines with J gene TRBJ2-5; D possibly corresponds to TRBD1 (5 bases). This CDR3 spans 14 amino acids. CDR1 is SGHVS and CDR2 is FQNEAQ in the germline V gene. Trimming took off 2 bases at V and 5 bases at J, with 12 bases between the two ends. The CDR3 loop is CASSLIQGRETQYF. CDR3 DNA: TGTGCCAGCAGCTTAATCCAGGGTCGGGAGACCCAGTACTTC.

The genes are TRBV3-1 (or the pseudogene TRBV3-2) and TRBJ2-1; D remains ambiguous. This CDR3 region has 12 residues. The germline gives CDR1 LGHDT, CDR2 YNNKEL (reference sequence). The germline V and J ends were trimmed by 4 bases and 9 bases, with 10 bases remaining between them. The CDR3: CASSRLRAEQFF. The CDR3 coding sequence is TGTGCCAGCAGCCGCTTGAGAGCTGAGCAGTTCTTC.

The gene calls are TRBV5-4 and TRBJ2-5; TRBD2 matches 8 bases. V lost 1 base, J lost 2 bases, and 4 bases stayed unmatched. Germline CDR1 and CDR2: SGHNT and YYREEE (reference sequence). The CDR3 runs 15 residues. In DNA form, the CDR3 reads TGTGCCAGCAGCTTGTGGATAGCGGGACAAGAGACCCAGTACTTC. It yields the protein CASSLWIAGQETQYF.

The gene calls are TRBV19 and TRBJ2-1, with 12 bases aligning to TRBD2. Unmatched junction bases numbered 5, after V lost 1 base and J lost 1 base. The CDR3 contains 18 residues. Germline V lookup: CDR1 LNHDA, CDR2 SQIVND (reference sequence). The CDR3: CASSIGTSGIVSYNEQFF. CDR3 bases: TGTGCCAGTAGTATAGGGACTAGCGGGATTGTATCCTACAATGAGCAGTTCTTC.

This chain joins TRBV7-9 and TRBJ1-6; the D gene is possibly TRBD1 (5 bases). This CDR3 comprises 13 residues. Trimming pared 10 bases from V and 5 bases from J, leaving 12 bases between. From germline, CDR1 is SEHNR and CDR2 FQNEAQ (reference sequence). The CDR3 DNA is TGTGCCACCGTGGCAGGGAATAATTCACCCCTCCACTTT. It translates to CATVAGNNSPLHF.

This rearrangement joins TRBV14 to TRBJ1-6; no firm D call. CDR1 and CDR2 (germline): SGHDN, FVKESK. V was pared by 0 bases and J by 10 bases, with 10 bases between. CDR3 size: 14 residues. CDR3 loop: CASSQDQEESPLHF. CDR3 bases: TGTGCCAGCAGCCAAGATCAGGAGGAGTCACCCCTCCACTTT.

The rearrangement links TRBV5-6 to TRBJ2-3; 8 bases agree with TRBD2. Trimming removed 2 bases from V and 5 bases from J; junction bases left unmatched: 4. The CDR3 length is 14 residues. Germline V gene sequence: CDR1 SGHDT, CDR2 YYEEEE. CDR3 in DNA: TGTGCCAGCAGCTTAGCGGGAGCGGGAGATACGCAGTATTTT. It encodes CASSLAGAGDTQYF.

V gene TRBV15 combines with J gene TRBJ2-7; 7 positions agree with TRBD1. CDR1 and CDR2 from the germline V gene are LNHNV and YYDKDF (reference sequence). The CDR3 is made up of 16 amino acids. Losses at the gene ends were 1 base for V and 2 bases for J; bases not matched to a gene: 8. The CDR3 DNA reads TGTGCCACCAGCAGAGCTTCGGGACAGAAGACCTACGAGCAGTACTTC. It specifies CATSRASGQKTYEQYF.

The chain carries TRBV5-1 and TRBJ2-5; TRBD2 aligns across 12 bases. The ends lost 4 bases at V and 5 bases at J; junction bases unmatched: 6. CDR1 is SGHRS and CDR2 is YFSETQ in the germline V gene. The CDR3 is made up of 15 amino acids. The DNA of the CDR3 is TGCGCCAGCAGCGGCGGACTAGCGGGAAGGGAGACCCAGTACTTC. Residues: CASSGGLAGRETQYF.

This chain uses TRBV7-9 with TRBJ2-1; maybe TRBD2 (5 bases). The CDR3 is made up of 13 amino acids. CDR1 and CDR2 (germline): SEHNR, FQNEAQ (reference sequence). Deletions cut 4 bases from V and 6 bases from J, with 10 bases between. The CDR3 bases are TGTGCCAGCAGCTCCGGACTGATCAATGAGCAGTTCTTC. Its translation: CASSSGLINEQFF.

The CDR3: CASSLRRLAGNTGELFF. The CDR3 nucleotides read TGTGCCAGCAGTTTAAGGCGACTAGCGGGCAACACCGGGGAGCTGTTTTTT. This chain uses TRBV27 with TRBJ2-2; TRBD2 matches at 10 bases. The ends lost 2 bases at V and 2 bases at J; junction bases unmatched: 5. CDR1 and CDR2 (germline): MNHEY, SMNVEV (reference sequence). The CDR3 loop spans 17 amino acids.